This T cell receptor (beta chain) originates from a study of T cells in narcolepsy. Assay: immunoSEQ multiplex PCR; the TCRdb copy retains only in-frame clones and omits some. The sample lists 35,000 to 40,000 clones, under 85% occurring once. CDR1 and CDR2 from the germline V gene are LGHNA and YNFKEQ. V was trimmed by 1 base and J by 8 bases, leaving 18 bases between them. The CDR3 totals 16 residues. The study's findings and limits: Same-patient CSF and blood CD4+ T cell clonotypes included HCRT-specific and TRIB2-specific autoreactive ones. In some patient and control memory CD4+ samples, autoreactive clones were absent. Reportedly, autoreactive clonotypes were serially detected in patients' blood but not controls'.

This clone was counted a single time. As yet, its antigen is unknown. Material: CD45RA- memory CD4+ T cells from PBMCs. The rearrangement links TRBV4-2 to TRBJ1-5, with a possible D match to TRBD1 (5 bases). The TCR originated in a human donor with narcolepsy. CDR3 nucleotide sequence: TGTGCCAGCAGCCAAGGGGGAAGGGGTACTTTGGAGCCCCAGCATTTT. It codes for CASSQGGRGTLEPQHF.